This entry features one T cell receptor (beta chain) sequence. Its antigen is unknown. Using immunoSEQ multiplex PCR, the repertoire was profiled, and TCRdb retains in-frame clones only, with some absent. The profile shows approximately 100,000 clones, about 90% of them singletons. With V trimmed by 8 bases and J by 4 bases, 7 bases remained unmatched. CDR1 is SGHRS and CDR2 is YFSETQ in the germline V gene. This CDR3 has 13 residues. This entry belongs to a study of graft-versus-host responses after intestinal transplantation. V usage is TRBV5-1 and J usage is TRBJ2-3, with 7 bases fitting TRBD2. This receptor was taken from a human donor who received an intestinal transplant. Sample: unstimulated CD4+ T cells sorted from spleen or lymph node cells, taken before intestinal transplant. CDR3 nucleotide sequence: TGCGCCAGGACTGCGGGGGATCCAGATACGCAGTATTTT. This encodes CARTAGDPDTQYF. The full variable domain, rest sourced from reference TRBV5-1 and TRBJ2-3, is KAGVTQTPRYLIKTRGQQVTLSCSPISGHRSVSWYQQTPGQGLQFLFEYFSETQRNKGNFPGRFSGRQFSNSRSEMNVSTLELGDSALYLCARTAGDPDTQYFGPGTRLTVL.